The 25 T cell receptor beta chains below were found in one sample sequenced in a study of chemoradiotherapy in HPV16-positive cancers. The repertoire was sequenced with immunoSEQ multiplex PCR; TCRdb's copy has only in-frame clones and lacks some. The table records about 8,900 clones, 80% to 90% of them present only once. The material was tumor tissue, obtained from a patient who underwent chemoradiotherapy. The receptors originated from a human donor with HPV-associated anogenital cancer.

The chain has TRBV14 and TRBJ1-2; D call uncertain. Germline assignment: CDR1 SGHDN and CDR2 FVKESK. The CDR3 length is 13 residues. Trimming removed 0 bases at V and 7 bases at J, with 9 bases between. In DNA, the CDR3 is TGTGCCAGCAGCCAAGATTTGAGTCCTGGCTACACCTTC. Protein sequence: CASSQDLSPGYTF.

In this sample, this clone turned up once. DNA of the CDR3: TGTGCCAGCAGTGGAGCCCCTCCGACCTACGAGCAGTACTTC. This gives the protein CASSGAPPTYEQYF. This chain uses TRBV7-8 with TRBJ2-7; D is uncertain. CDR1 and CDR2 from the germline V gene are SGHVS and FQNEAQ. Trimming took off 6 bases at V and 2 bases at J, with 14 bases between the two ends. This CDR3 is 14 amino acids long.

The chain employs TRBV28 and TRBJ2-6; D ambiguous. This CDR3 is 16 amino acids long. Germline V CDR1 and CDR2: MDHEN, SYDVKM. The V end was cut by 6 bases, the J end by 0 bases, with 12 bases between. The DNA of the CDR3 is TGTGCCAGCAGCCTCCCCCGGCCCTCTGGGGCCAACGTCCTGACTTTC. Protein: CASSLPRPSGANVLTF.

The chain combines TRBV27 with TRBJ1-4; D is undetermined. The CDR3 has 14 amino acids. Trimming removed 8 bases at V and 5 bases at J, with 15 bases between. Per the germline V gene, CDR1 is MNHEY and CDR2 is SMNVEV (reference sequence). CDR3 DNA: TGTGCCAGCGGCCAAGGGAGGTTAAATGAAAAACTGTTTTTT. It encodes CASGQGRLNEKLFF.

The CDR3 here is CASSFGAGGTGNEQFF. DNA of the CDR3: TGTGCCAGCAGCTTCGGGGCGGGGGGGACGGGAAATGAGCAGTTCTTC. The V gene is TRBV7-6, the J gene TRBJ2-1, with 9 bases aligning to TRBD2. The CDR3 runs 16 residues. J lost 7 bases, V lost 3 bases, and 10 bases had no gene match. Germline V gene data show CDR1 as SGHVS and CDR2 as FNYEAQ.

The V and J genes are TRBV9 and TRBJ1-3; a weak D match, TRBD1 (6 bases). Per the germline V gene, CDR1 is SGDLS and CDR2 is YYNGEE. The CDR3 length is 14 residues. The ends were cut back, 3 bases at V and 1 base at J, with 8 bases in the middle. The DNA for the CDR3 is TGTGCCAGCAGCGCACAGGGTTCTGGAAACACCATATATTTT. It is translated as CASSAQGSGNTIYF.

The J gene is TRBJ2-7, the V gene TRBV6-1, with a possible D match to TRBD2 (5 bases). The germline V and J ends were trimmed by 2 bases and 3 bases, with 14 bases remaining between them. Germline V gene sequence: CDR1 MNHNS, CDR2 SASEGT. The CDR3 has 15 residues. CDR3 protein: CASSESVTRDYEQYF. Here the CDR3 DNA reads TGTGCCAGCAGTGAAAGTGTAACTAGGGACTACGAGCAGTACTTC.

The chain is built from TRBV4-2 and TRBJ2-5; TRBD2 might be the D (6 bases). Germline CDR1 and CDR2: LGHNA and YNFKEQ. The V and J ends lost 0 bases and 5 bases respectively, with 16 bases between them. This CDR3 has 16 residues. The CDR3 spells CASSQEGTWAGETQYF. The CDR3, as DNA: TGTGCCAGCAGCCAAGAGGGGACCTGGGCGGGGGAGACCCAGTACTTC.

This chain joins TRBV9 and TRBJ2-2, with D unresolved. CDR1 SGDLS and CDR2 YYNGEE come from the germline V gene. The length of the CDR3 is 13 residues. Between the trimmed V and J ends, which lost 5 bases and 5 bases, there was a span of 10 bases. The CDR3 sequence is CASSPWGTGELFF. The CDR3 DNA is TGTGCCAGCAGTCCCTGGGGAACCGGGGAGCTGTTTTTT.

The V call is TRBV27, the J call TRBJ1-5, with D hard to call. Germline CDR1 reads MNHEY; CDR2 reads SMNVEV (reference sequence). The V end was cut by 6 bases, the J end by 10 bases, with 19 bases between. CDR3 length: 14 residues. The CDR3 here is CASSPGGSISPQHF. The CDR3 region has the DNA TGTGCCAGCAGCCCAGGAGGAAGTATCAGCCCCCAGCATTTT.

This chain links TRBV11-2 with TRBJ2-3; 10 bases fit TRBD2. Trimming took 4 bases from V and 3 from J; bases not matched to a gene: 10. CDR1 and CDR2 from the germline V gene are SGHAT and FQNNGV. The CDR3 extends over 17 amino acids. CDR3 bases: TGTGCCAGCAGCTGGGACTTAGCGGGGGGCGGAACAGATACGCAGTATTTT. It translates to CASSWDLAGGGTDTQYF.

This clone was seen just once. The chain carries TRBV2 and TRBJ1-2; TRBD1 aligns across 9 bases. Germline-derived CDR1 and CDR2 are SNHLY and FYNNEI. The CDR3 contains 14 residues. V lost 5 bases and J lost 3; bases outside the gene matches: 4. CDR3 DNA sequence: TGTGCCAGCAGTAACGGACAGGGGTACTATGGCTACACCTTC. This sequence encodes CASSNGQGYYGYTF.

With regard to this clone: The junction differs from germline at one of its ends, possibly a read error. This chain uses TRBV6-1 with TRBJ1-1; 8 nucleotides line up with TRBD1. This CDR3 is 12 amino acids long. CDR1 and CDR2 (germline): MNHNS, SASEGT. The CDR3 sequence is CASSGAGQGQVF. In DNA form, the CDR3 reads TGTGCCAGCAGTGGAGCAGGACAGGGACAGGTCTTT.

This clone was observed once. The chain recombines TRBV5-5 with TRBJ2-5, with D perhaps matching TRBD2 (6 bases). The CDR3 spans 14 residues. V was clipped by 3 bases and J by 6 bases, with 15 bases between them. Germline V gene lookup returns CDR1 SGHKS and CDR2 YYEKEE (reference sequence). CDR3: CASSYDRGSQTQYF. For the CDR3, the DNA is TGTGCCAGCAGCTATGACCGGGGGAGCCAGACCCAGTACTTC.

The chain employs TRBV9 and TRBJ2-1; D is ambiguous. V gave up 2 bases and J gave up 5 bases, with 8 bases separating them. CDR3 size: 13 residues. Germline values: CDR1 SGDLS, CDR2 YYNGEE. The DNA for the CDR3 is TGTGCCAGCAGCGTTACCAGTAACAATGAGCAGTTCTTC. Its protein is CASSVTSNNEQFF.

The CDR3 coding sequence is TGTGCCTGGAGTGGGTATAGGAGCAATCAGCCCCAGCATTTT. It encodes CAWSGYRSNQPQHF. The gene calls are TRBV30 and TRBJ1-5, with D uncertain. Trimming shortened V by 1 base and J by 1 base, and 8 bases separated the two germline ends. The germline gives CDR1 GTSNPN, CDR2 SVGIG (reference sequence). CDR3 size: 14 residues.

The table lists this clone with a few counts. V gene TRBV27 combines with J gene TRBJ2-5; perhaps TRBD2 as D (5 bases). The CDR3 spans 13 residues. CDR1 and CDR2 from the germline V gene are MNHEY and SMNVEV (reference sequence). V lost 5 bases, J lost 4 bases, and 11 bases lay in between. This CDR3 reads CASSVGRGETQYF. The DNA for the CDR3 is TGTGCCAGCAGTGTCGGACGGGGAGAGACCCAGTACTTC.

The chain is built from TRBV4-1 and TRBJ1-2, with D maybe TRBD1 (6 bases). The CDR3 covers 19 residues. The V and J ends lost 1 base and 7 bases respectively, with 28 bases between them. The V gene's germline CDR1 is MGHRA and CDR2 YSYEKL. In nucleotides, the CDR3 is TGCGCCAGCAGCCAAGGGGCGCTAGGGGTGGGGACACCCAGAGGTGGCTACACCTTC. Its translation is CASSQGALGVGTPRGGYTF.

This clone was observed once. The CDR3 reads CASMAGGNEQFF. The CDR3 DNA reads TGTGCCAGCATGGCAGGTGGGAATGAGCAGTTCTTC. The chain links TRBV6-1 to TRBJ2-1; D is ambiguous. Between the trimmed V and J ends, which lost 7 bases and 7 bases, there was a span of 11 bases. CDR3 length: 12 amino acids. CDR1 MNHNS and CDR2 SASEGT come from the germline V gene.

This clone appeared a few times. V usage is TRBV19 and J usage is TRBJ1-5; weak D call: TRBD1 (5 bases). CDR1 and CDR2 from the germline V gene are LNHDA and SQIVND (reference sequence). V lost 9 bases and J 6 bases, leaving 15 bases between the germline ends. The CDR3 is 13 amino acids. The CDR3, as DNA: TGTGCCAGCACATTATGGGGGGGTCAGCCCCAGCATTTT. Its protein product is CASTLWGGQPQHF.

This chain joins TRBV28 and TRBJ2-5, with D possibly TRBD2 on 7 matching bases. Germline CDR1 MDHEN, CDR2 SYDVKM. The CDR3 sequence is 16 residues long. The V gene lost 1 base and the J gene lost 1 base, with 13 bases spanning the gap. CDR3 in amino acids: CASSLSDGGAQETQYF. CDR3 in DNA: TGTGCCAGCAGTTTATCAGATGGGGGGGCCCAAGAGACCCAGTACTTC.

CDR3 nucleotides: TGTGCCAGCAGCTTAGTTGTCTTAGGGGCACCGCAGTTCTTC. Protein sequence: CASSLVVLGAPQFF. The V call is TRBV11-2, the J call TRBJ2-1; possible D gene TRBD1, 5 bases. This CDR3 contains 14 residues. V shed 1 base and J shed 12 bases, with 16 bases lying between them. CDR1 is SGHAT and CDR2 is FQNNGV in the germline V gene.

This chain uses TRBV19 with TRBJ2-5; 10 nucleotides line up with TRBD2. The tail of the sequence fits TRBJ2-7 better, so the J call may be wrong. This CDR3 has 15 amino acids. Germline lookup yields CDR1 LNHDA and CDR2 SQIVND (reference sequence). Here the CDR3 reads CASSLRASGSHEQYF. DNA of the CDR3: TGTGCCAGTAGTCTTCGGGCTAGCGGGAGCCACGAGCAGTACTTC.

The chain has TRBV28 and TRBJ2-2; 8 positions match TRBD1. The CDR3 is 14 residues long. The trim removed 6 bases at V and 6 bases at J, leaving 6 bases unmatched. In germline, CDR1 is MDHEN, CDR2 SYDVKM. As DNA, the CDR3 is TGTGCCAGCAGGAGACAGGGGAGTTCCGGGGAGCTGTTTTTT. Translation gives CASRRQGSSGELFF.

The gene calls are TRBV6-1 and TRBJ2-3, with TRBD1 identical over 9 bases. Trimming removed 7 bases from V and 5 bases from J; junction bases left unmatched: 4. This CDR3 contains 13 residues. Germline assignment: CDR1 MNHNS and CDR2 SASEGT. The CDR3 loop is CASIGTGLDTQYF. The CDR3 nucleotides read TGTGCCAGCATCGGGACAGGGCTAGATACGCAGTATTTT.